These 18 T cell receptor beta chains came from one sample sequenced in a study of vaccination and CD4 T cells after COVID-19. These receptors' targets are unknown. Time point reported: late sampling 161 to 241 days after vaccination in three convalescent patients. Noted treatment: approximately 9-day PBMC culture with coronavirus spike peptide pools or control peptides (ViraFEST assay). At the Johns Hopkins FTIC core, DNA taken from cultured CD4+ T cells was sequenced by way of the Oncomine TCR Beta short-read assay. Each CDR3 protein is one row after TCRdb ran MiXCR on the PCR reads. The data hold some 17,000 distinct CDR3 sequences, with about half observed a single time. Sequenced here: CD4+ T cells from blood, cultured in vitro, sampled about 7 months after SARS-CoV-2 vaccination. The receptors originated from a human donor who had recovered from COVID-19.

A single count supports this clonotype. This chain joins TRBV15 and TRBJ2-1; D remains ambiguous. Germline-derived CDR1 and CDR2 are LNHNV and YYDKDF (reference sequence). The CDR3 totals 13 residues. The V end was cut by 4 bases, the J end by 8 bases, with 12 bases between. The CDR3 DNA is TGTGCCACCAGCATTTGGTATTTAGATGAGCAGTTCTTC. This gives the protein CATSIWYLDEQFF.

The sample holds a few counts of this clonotype. This chain joins TRBV19 and TRBJ1-2; D call uncertain. V was pared by 8 bases and J by 0 bases, with 13 bases between. Germline V gene data show CDR1 as LNHDA and CDR2 as SQIVND (reference sequence). There are 14 residues in the CDR3. In DNA form, the CDR3 reads TGTGCCAGTCAGAGCGGAAGGGCTAACTATGGCTACACCTTC. Its protein product is CASQSGRANYGYTF. Full variable domain (missing parts from reference TRBV19 and TRBJ1-2): DGGITQSPKYLFRKEGQNVTLSCEQNLNHDAMYWYRQDPGQGLRLIYYSQIVNDFQKGDIAEGYSVSREKKESFPLTVTSAQKNPTAFYLCASQSGRANYGYTFGSGTRLTVV.

J is TRBJ1-5 and V is TRBV20-1, with 7 bases that match TRBD1. CDR1 DFQATT and CDR2 SNEGSKA come from the germline V gene (reference sequence). Losses at the gene ends were 2 bases for V and 2 bases for J; bases not matched to a gene: 15. This CDR3 contains 18 residues. CDR3: CSARHWTGGLGGNQPQHF. The DNA for the CDR3 is TGCAGTGCTAGACACTGGACAGGAGGGCTGGGGGGCAATCAGCCCCAGCATTTT.

The J gene is TRBJ2-2, the V gene TRBV27, with TRBD2 matching 8 bases. This CDR3 spans 15 amino acids. Germline assignment: CDR1 MNHEY and CDR2 SMNVEV (reference sequence). After removal of 5 bases from V and 4 bases from J, the junction contained 6 bases not matched to a gene. The CDR3 DNA reads as TGTGCCAGCAGTCGGGGGGGCCGTTTCACCGGGGAGCTGTTTTTT. It translates to CASSRGGRFTGELFF.

This clonotype has just one count. V and J are TRBV7-2 and TRBJ1-2; TRBD1 aligns across 8 bases. Germline loops: CDR1 SGHTA, CDR2 FQGNSA. This CDR3 comprises 13 residues. The V and J ends lost 3 bases and 9 bases, in that order; junction bases with no gene match: 6. The CDR3 nucleotides read TGTGCCAGCAGCTTCGACAGGGGTTTAAGCTACACCTTC. Its protein is CASSFDRGLSYTF.

The J gene is TRBJ1-5, the V gene TRBV7-8; a weak D match, TRBD1 (5 bases). The V and J ends lost 5 bases and 4 bases respectively, with 9 bases between them. Germline V gives CDR1 SGHVS, CDR2 FQNEAQ. The CDR3 contains 13 residues. The CDR3, as DNA: TGTGCCAGCAGCAGAGACAGTAATCAGCCCCAGCATTTT. This sequence encodes CASSRDSNQPQHF.

A few counts support this clonotype. The rearrangement uses TRBV7-3 and TRBJ2-3; tentative D call: TRBD1 (6 bases). The CDR3 has 13 amino acids. Looked up from germline, CDR1 is SGHTA and CDR2 is FQGTGA. Trimming pared 5 bases from V and 5 bases from J, leaving 11 bases between. The CDR3, as DNA: TGTGCCAGCAGCGTCTACAGGGAAGATACGCAGTATTTT. Translating it yields CASSVYREDTQYF.

The J gene is TRBJ2-3, the V gene TRBV27; D not certain. The germline gives CDR1 MNHEY, CDR2 SMNVEV (reference sequence). This CDR3 region has 15 residues. V was pared by 1 base and J by 5 bases, with 13 bases between. Here the CDR3 DNA reads TGTGCCAGCAGTTTATACCCCTTGGGTAGAGATACGCAGTATTTT. Translation gives CASSLYPLGRDTQYF.

This chain connects TRBV7-3 to TRBJ2-3, with D tentatively TRBD1 (5 bases). V gave up 2 bases and J gave up 0 bases, with 12 bases separating them. This CDR3 has 16 amino acids. CDR1 is SGHTA, CDR2 FQGTGA, per germline. This chain's CDR3 is CASSLGAGMSTDTQYF. In DNA form, the CDR3 reads TGTGCCAGCAGCTTAGGGGCAGGGATGAGCACAGATACGCAGTATTTT.

CDR3 amino acids: CASNTDSSYNSPLHF. The DNA of the CDR3 is TGTGCCAGCAATACGGACAGCTCCTATAATTCACCCCTCCACTTT. The rearrangement joins TRBV6-2 or TRBV6-3 to TRBJ1-6, with D perhaps TRBD1 (6 bases). The CDR3 totals 15 residues. Germline CDR1 reads MNHEY; CDR2 reads SVGEGT. Trimming stripped 7 bases from V and 0 bases from J, with 10 bases between.

This clonotype has only a few counts. The V and J genes are TRBV19 and TRBJ1-1; D not resolved. CDR3 size: 13 residues. V was clipped by 6 bases and J by 0 bases, with 8 bases between them. Germline values: CDR1 LNHDA, CDR2 SQIVND (reference sequence). The DNA of the CDR3 is TGTGCCAGTAGCCAGCCCATGAACACTGAAGCTTTCTTT. Translation gives CASSQPMNTEAFF. The full variable domain, in which reference TRBV19 and TRBJ1-1 provide the parts outside the CDR3, is DGGITQSPKYLFRKEGQNVTLSCEQNLNHDAMYWYRQDPGQGLRLIYYSQIVNDFQKGDIAEGYSVSREKKESFPLTVTSAQKNPTAFYLCASSQPMNTEAFFGQGTRLTVV.

This clonotype was observed a handful of times. The J gene is TRBJ2-7, the V gene TRBV6-1, with D maybe TRBD1 (6 bases). Germline loops: CDR1 MNHNS, CDR2 SASEGT. The CDR3 length is 15 residues. The V end was cut by 1 base, the J end by 3 bases, with 13 bases between. The CDR3 DNA reads TGTGCCAGCAGTGAAGGGGCAGGGGTCCTCTACGAGCAGTACTTC. Translating gives CASSEGAGVLYEQYF.

The V gene is TRBV7-2, the J gene TRBJ1-2, with 9 nucleotides matching TRBD1. The CDR3 is 15 amino acids. The trim removed 4 bases at V and 3 bases at J, leaving 6 bases unmatched. Germline values: CDR1 SGHTA, CDR2 FQGNSA. CDR3 protein: CASSSDYRGHYGYTF. The CDR3 nucleotides read TGTGCCAGCAGCTCCGATTACAGGGGGCACTATGGCTACACCTTC. Full variable domain (missing parts from reference TRBV7-2 and TRBJ1-2): GAGVSQSPSNKVTEKGKDVELRCDPISGHTALYWYRQSLGQGLEFLIYFQGNSAPDKSGLPSDRFSAERTGGSVSTLTIQRTQQEDSAVYLCASSSDYRGHYGYTFGSGTRLTVV.

The J gene is TRBJ1-1, the V gene TRBV7-8, with TRBD1 identical over 7 bases. Unmatched junction bases numbered 9, after V lost 1 base and J lost 10 bases. The CDR3 runs to 14 residues. Looked up from germline, CDR1 is SGHVS and CDR2 is FQNEAQ. The CDR3, as DNA: TGTGCCAGCAGCTTAGTACAGGGGATTAGGGGAGCTTTCTTT. Protein product: CASSLVQGIRGAFF. Full variable domain (rest looked up from reference TRBV7-8 and TRBJ1-1): GAGVSQSPRYKVAKRGQDVALRCDPISGHVSLFWYQQALGQGPEFLTYFQNEAQLDKSGLPSDRFFAERPEGSVSTLKIQRTQQEDSAVYLCASSLVQGIRGAFFGQGTRLTVV.

This chain uses TRBV7-9 with TRBJ2-2, with D tentatively TRBD2 (5 bases). CDR1 and CDR2 from the germline V gene are SEHNR and FQNEAQ (reference sequence). Trimming pared 3 bases from V and 8 bases from J, leaving 7 bases between. This CDR3 has 12 amino acids. The CDR3 sequence is CASSFGDGELFF. The CDR3 bases are TGTGCCAGCAGCTTCGGGGATGGGGAGCTGTTTTTT.

This clonotype has more than one count but fewer than ten. This chain joins TRBV6-1 and TRBJ1-6; D is uncertain. From germline, CDR1 is MNHNS and CDR2 SASEGT. CDR3 length: 14 residues. Between the trimmed V and J ends, which lost 1 base and 9 bases, there was a span of 10 bases. The CDR3 reads CASSEDWVGSPLHF. The CDR3 DNA sequence: TGTGCCAGCAGTGAAGACTGGGTCGGTTCACCCCTCCACTTT.

This chain uses TRBV25-1 with TRBJ2-3; D possibly corresponds to TRBD1 (6 bases). Trimming left V 3 bases short and J 2 bases short, with 15 bases between. Germline CDR1 is MGHDK and CDR2 is SYGVNS. The CDR3 is made up of 16 amino acids. The CDR3 region is CASSDHLRTATDTQYF. The CDR3 bases are TGTGCCAGCAGTGATCATCTTAGGACAGCCACAGATACGCAGTATTTT.

This chain links TRBV11-2 with TRBJ2-7; 8 bases line up with TRBD1. The V gene's germline CDR1 is SGHAT and CDR2 FQNNGV. J gave up 2 bases and V 5 bases, and 5 bases lay outside the gene matches. The CDR3 is 14 amino acids. Here the CDR3 reads CASSKTGGTYEQYF. CDR3 nucleotides: TGTGCCAGCAGCAAAACAGGGGGGACCTACGAGCAGTACTTC. The variable domain in full, completed from reference TRBV11-2 and TRBJ2-7, reads EAGVAQSPRYKIIEKRQSVAFWCNPISGHATLYWYQQILGQGPKLLIQFQNNGVVDDSQLPKDRFSAERLKGVDSTLKIQPAKLEDSAVYLCASSKTGGTYEQYFGPGTRLTVT.